This T cell receptor (beta chain) is drawn from a study of T cells in Graves' hyperthyroidism and ophthalmopathy (dated by TCRdb to about 2019). In terms of the full investigation: To identify TCR V-J signatures that set the groups apart, the researchers used a discovery cohort of 90 to 100 patients, made up of roughly 40 with Graves' ophthalmopathy and approximately 57 with stable Graves' hyperthyroidism. Prospective prediction of ophthalmopathy was tested in an independent validation cohort consisting of 18 to 20 hyperthyroidism patients and some 16 patients who later progressed to ophthalmopathy. The 100 or so discovery patients were divided at random into training and test sets in a 7:3 ratio. The study also compared thyroid tissue and blood T-cell repertoires from a handful of Graves' hyperthyroidism patients. Once sampling was done, hyperthyroidism patients were given methimazole at a starting dose of 30 mg daily, whereas ophthalmopathy patients were given high-dose intravenous methylprednisolone. According to the paper, TCR Vbeta CDR3 sequencing was carried out on 135 peripheral blood samples, which came from about 45 ophthalmopathy, 75 to 80 hyperthyroidism and some 17 progressor patients.

From its cysteine to its phenylalanine, the CDR3 spans 13 amino acids. The retained sequence is limited to the CDR3, 39 bases, with the frame set at the first base. In the germline V gene, CDR1 corresponds to SGHDT and CDR2 to YYEEEE. Graves' hyperthyroidism was defined as stable when no progression to ophthalmopathy occurred over 18 months of follow-up. The hyperthyroidism patients were between 18 and 65 years old and newly diagnosed, with a disease duration of less than 2 months. Exclusion was applied to patients with uncontrolled infections, other autoimmune diseases, pregnancy or lactation. Diagnoses relied on clinical symptoms, serum thyroxine and TRAb, thyroid ultrasound and orbital computed tomography. Total RNA was extracted with Trizol reagent, and quality was checked on an Agilent 2100 Bioanalyzer. Details on this clonotype: Its cognate antigen has yet to be identified. A junction end diverges from the germline sequence, so it may reflect a read error.

Overall results and qualifications from the work: No statistical method was used to fix the sample size in advance, and group allocation was not hidden from the investigators. In validation, progression to ophthalmopathy was predicted by the model with 55% to 71% sensitivity and around 76% specificity, a median of around 6.5 months before onset. In cross-validation, a model built on a 13 V-J signature told ophthalmopathy apart from stable hyperthyroidism with 87.88% sensitivity and about 81% specificity, and in testing the same model reached 80%/75%. Most expanded thyroid clonotypes (frequency above 0.001) were also found in blood, which suggests that blood repertoires may mirror thyroid immune responses.

The TCR beta CDR3 regions were amplified from RNA transcripts. A first-round RT-PCR of the TCR CDR3 used the HTBI primer set with the Qiagen OneStep RT-PCR kit. A second multiplex PCR round built the libraries, followed by size selection and purification. The libraries were sequenced on an Illumina HiSeq2000 using paired-end 100 bp reads. In the paper's pipeline: SOAPnuke was used to process the raw data, throwing out any read that contained adapters or uncalled bases, had a mean Phred below 15, or lacked an exact constant-primer or identifier match. COPE v1.2.5 was used to merge the high-quality paired reads, and each unique nucleotide sequence was defined as a clonotype. MiTCR v1.1 was used to align clonotypes to the IMGT TRBV, TRBD and TRBJ reference segments. Only V-J combinations with frequency above 0.0001, covering approximately 99% of repertoires, were analysed. The TCS score was defined as the ratio of F50 (clonal expansion) to E x V (chaos), calculated using BLOSUM62-based TCRdist between CDR3 peptides within each V-J. Welch's t-statistics and random forest reduced 450 to 600 V-J features to about 12, which were used in a naive Bayes classifier (R e1071). The similarity between thyroid and blood repertoires was quantified using the Morisita-Horn index. The public reads were run again by TCRdb, first through fastp at Q25 and then through MiXCR, and only productive beta chains were kept. Each entry merges the rows of one CDR3 protein and shows their most common DNA and genes. In this record, the V and J calls reflect TCRdb's handling and not the investigators' own analysis. Counted in this sample were a few hundred thousand distinct CDR3 sequences; approximately 44% of them appeared once. Approximately 7.5% of the sample belongs to the ten largest clones.

The sequencing sample was made of peripheral blood or thyroid tissue (not recorded which). The clonotype was recovered from a woman younger than 30 with Graves' hyperthyroidism. The chain is encoded by TRBV5-6 joined to TRBJ1-1, with the D segment identity uncertain. The nucleotide sequence is given as TGTGCCAGCACCGGGCTTATGAACGCTGAAGCTTTCTTT. Its translation reads: CASTGLMNAEAFF.